This TCR beta chain was obtained from a study of T-cell memory formation after mild COVID-19. This clonotype was counted only a few times. Antigen specificity is unknown. TCRdb processed the 5' RACE reads anew with MiXCR; each CDR3 protein has one entry. The data contain 250,000 to 400,000 distinct CDR3 sequences, approximately 14% of them singletons. V lost 2 bases and J lost 1, with 14 bases in between. Germline CDR1 MGHRA, CDR2 YSYEKL. The CDR3 totals 16 residues. Study results and limitations: The appearance of some responding clones in pre-infection memory suggested that cross-reactive memory joined. Contracting clones from day 15 to 85 had balanced CD4/CD8; later expanders favoured CD4+.

This receptor was taken from a young man who had mild COVID-19 (a few samples of this study predate the infection). Cell type and time point are not known. The chain recombines TRBV4-1 with TRBJ1-2; D is unclear. Material: PBMCs or a T cell subset sorted from them (not recorded which). CDR3: CASSQRPKVLNYGYTF. The CDR3 nucleotides are TGCGCCAGCAGCCAACGGCCCAAGGTGCTTAACTATGGCTACACCTTC.